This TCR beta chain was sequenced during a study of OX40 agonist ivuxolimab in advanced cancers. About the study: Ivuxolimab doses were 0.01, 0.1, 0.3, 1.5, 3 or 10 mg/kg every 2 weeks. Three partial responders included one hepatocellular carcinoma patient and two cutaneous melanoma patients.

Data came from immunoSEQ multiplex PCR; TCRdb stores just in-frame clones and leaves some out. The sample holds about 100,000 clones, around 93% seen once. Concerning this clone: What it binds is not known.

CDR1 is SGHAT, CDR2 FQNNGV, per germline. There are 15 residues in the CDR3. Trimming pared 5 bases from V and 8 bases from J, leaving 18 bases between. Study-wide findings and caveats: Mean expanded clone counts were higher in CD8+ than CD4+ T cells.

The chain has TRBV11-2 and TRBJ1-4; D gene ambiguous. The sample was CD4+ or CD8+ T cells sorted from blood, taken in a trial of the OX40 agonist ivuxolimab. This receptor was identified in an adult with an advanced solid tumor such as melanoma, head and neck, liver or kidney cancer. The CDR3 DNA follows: TGTGCCAGCAGCCGGACGCTCACCTGGGGAGAAAAACTGTTTTTT. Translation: CASSRTLTWGEKLFF.